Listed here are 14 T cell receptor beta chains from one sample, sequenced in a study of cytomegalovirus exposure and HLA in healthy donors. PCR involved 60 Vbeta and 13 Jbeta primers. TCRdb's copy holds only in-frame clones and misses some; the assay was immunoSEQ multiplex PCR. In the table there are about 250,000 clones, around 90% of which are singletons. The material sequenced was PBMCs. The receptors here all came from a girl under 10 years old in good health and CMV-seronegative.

The CDR3 region is CARVGGQETQYF. The CDR3 DNA is TGTGCCAGGGTGGGGGGCCAAGAGACCCAGTACTTC. The rearrangement links TRBV7-9 to TRBJ2-5; a possible D gene is TRBD2 (6 bases). The length of the CDR3 is 12 residues. Germline loops: CDR1 SEHNR, CDR2 FQNEAQ (reference sequence). V was clipped by 9 bases and J by 1 base, with 9 bases between them. Full variable domain (outside the CDR3, taken from reference TRBV7-9 and TRBJ2-5): DTGVSQNPRHKITKRGQNVTFRCDPISEHNRLYWYRQTLGQGPEFLTYFQNEAQLEKSRLLSDRFSAERPKGSFSTLEIQRTEQGDSAMYLCARVGGQETQYFGPGTRLLVL.

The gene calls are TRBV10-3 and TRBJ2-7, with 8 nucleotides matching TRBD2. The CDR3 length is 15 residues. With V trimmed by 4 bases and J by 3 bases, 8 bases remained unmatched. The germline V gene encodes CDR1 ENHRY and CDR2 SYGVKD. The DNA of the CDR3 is TGTGCCATCAGTGGTGACAGCGGGAGCGGCTACGAGCAGTACTTC. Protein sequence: CAISGDSGSGYEQYF.

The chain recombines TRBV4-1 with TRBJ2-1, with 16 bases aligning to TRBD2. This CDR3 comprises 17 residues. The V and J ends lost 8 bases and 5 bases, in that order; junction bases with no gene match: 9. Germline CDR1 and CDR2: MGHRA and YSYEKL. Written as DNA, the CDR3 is TGCGCCAGCCAGGCCCCGGGACTAGCGGGAGGGGACAATGAGCAGTTCTTC. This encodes CASQAPGLAGGDNEQFF.

CDR3 protein: CASSHGTSGYNEQFF. As DNA, the CDR3 is TGTGCCAGCAGTCACGGGACTAGCGGCTACAATGAGCAGTTCTTC. The rearrangement links TRBV25-1 to TRBJ2-1; 11 bases are a match to TRBD2. V was clipped by 5 bases and J by 3 bases; unmatched bases: 3. This CDR3 has 15 amino acids. CDR1 MGHDK and CDR2 SYGVNS come from the germline V gene.

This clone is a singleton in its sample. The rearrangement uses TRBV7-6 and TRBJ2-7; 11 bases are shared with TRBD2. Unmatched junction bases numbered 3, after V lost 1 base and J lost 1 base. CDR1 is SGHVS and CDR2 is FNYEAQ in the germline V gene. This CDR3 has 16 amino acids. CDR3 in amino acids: CASSLDLAGGSYEQYF. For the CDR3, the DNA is TGTGCCAGCAGCTTAGACCTAGCGGGGGGATCCTACGAGCAGTACTTC.

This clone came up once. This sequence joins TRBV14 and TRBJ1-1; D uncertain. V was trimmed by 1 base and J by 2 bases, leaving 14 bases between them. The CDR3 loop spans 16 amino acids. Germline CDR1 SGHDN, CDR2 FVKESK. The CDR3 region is CASSQAVAAGNTEAFF. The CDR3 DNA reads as TGTGCCAGCAGCCAAGCAGTTGCGGCGGGAAACACTGAAGCTTTCTTT.

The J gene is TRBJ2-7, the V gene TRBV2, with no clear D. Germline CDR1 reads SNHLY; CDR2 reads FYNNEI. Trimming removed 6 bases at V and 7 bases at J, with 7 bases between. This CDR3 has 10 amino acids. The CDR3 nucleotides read TGTGCCAGCAGCCGAGGAGAGCAGTACTTC. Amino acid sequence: CASSRGEQYF.

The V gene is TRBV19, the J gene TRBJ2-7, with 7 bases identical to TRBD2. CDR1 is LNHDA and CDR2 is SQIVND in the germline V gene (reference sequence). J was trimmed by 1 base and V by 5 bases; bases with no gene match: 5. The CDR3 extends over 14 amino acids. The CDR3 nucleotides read TGTGCCAGTAGTTCGGCGGGAGAATCCTACGAGCAGTACTTC. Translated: CASSSAGESYEQYF.

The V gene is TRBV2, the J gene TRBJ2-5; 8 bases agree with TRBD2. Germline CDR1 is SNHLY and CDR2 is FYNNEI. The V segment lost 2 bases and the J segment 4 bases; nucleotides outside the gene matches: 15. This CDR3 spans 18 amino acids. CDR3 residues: CASSERGRGSGTGETQYF. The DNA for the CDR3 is TGTGCCAGCAGTGAAAGAGGGCGGGGTAGCGGGACTGGAGAGACCCAGTACTTC.

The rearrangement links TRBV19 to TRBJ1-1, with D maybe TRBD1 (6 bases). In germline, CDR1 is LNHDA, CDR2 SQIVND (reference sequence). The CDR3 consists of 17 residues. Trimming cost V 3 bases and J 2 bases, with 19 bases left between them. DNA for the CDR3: TGTGCCAGTAGTATTCTTCTGAGATGGACAGAAAACACTGAAGCTTTCTTT. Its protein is CASSILLRWTENTEAFF. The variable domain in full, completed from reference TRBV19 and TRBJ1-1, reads DGGITQSPKYLFRKEGQNVTLSCEQNLNHDAMYWYRQDPGQGLRLIYYSQIVNDFQKGDIAEGYSVSREKKESFPLTVTSAQKNPTAFYLCASSILLRWTENTEAFFGQGTRLTVV.

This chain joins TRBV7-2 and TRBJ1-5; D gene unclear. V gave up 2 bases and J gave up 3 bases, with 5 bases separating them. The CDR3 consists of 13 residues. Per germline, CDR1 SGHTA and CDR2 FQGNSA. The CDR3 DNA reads TGTGCCAGCAGCTTAAGCCCCAATCAGCCCCAGCATTTT. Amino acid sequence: CASSLSPNQPQHF.

CDR3 coding DNA: TGCGCCAGCAGCCCTGGAGGCGCTAGCGGGAAGAGTCTCCAGACCCAGTACTTC. Its translation: CASSPGGASGKSLQTQYF. The rearrangement joins TRBV5-1 to TRBJ2-5; 9 bases match TRBD2. Germline CDR1 and CDR2: SGHRS and YFSETQ. V lost 4 bases, J lost 6 bases, and 19 bases stayed unmatched. CDR3 length: 18 amino acids.

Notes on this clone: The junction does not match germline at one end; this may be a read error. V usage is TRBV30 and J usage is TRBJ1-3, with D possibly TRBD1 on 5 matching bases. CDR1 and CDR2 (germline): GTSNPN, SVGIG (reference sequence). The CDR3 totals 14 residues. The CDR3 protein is CAWSKGLPKTGVGF. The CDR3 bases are TGTGCCTGGAGTAAGGGACTGCCTAAAACCGGTGTCGGTTTT.

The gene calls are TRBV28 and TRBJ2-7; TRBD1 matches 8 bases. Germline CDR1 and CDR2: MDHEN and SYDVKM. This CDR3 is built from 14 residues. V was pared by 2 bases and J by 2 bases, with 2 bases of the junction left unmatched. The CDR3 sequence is CASSLNRGAYEQYF. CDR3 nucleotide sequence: TGTGCCAGCAGTTTAAACAGGGGGGCCTACGAGCAGTACTTC.